One sample yielded the 13 T cell receptor beta chains listed below, sequenced in a study of vaccination and CD4 T cells after COVID-19. For these TCRs, the target antigens are not known. Treatment meaning: approximately nine-day PBMC culture with coronavirus spike peptide pools or control peptides (ViraFEST assay). Scientists ran DNA taken from cultured CD4+ T cells through the Oncomine TCR Beta short-read assay for sequencing. TCRdb reprocessed the PCR reads via MiXCR and lists one record per CDR3 protein. Here the sample spans around 18,000 distinct CDR3 sequences, 51% being singletons. The sample was CD4+ T cells from blood, cultured in vitro, taken before SARS-CoV-2 vaccination. These TCRs come from a human donor who had recovered from COVID-19.

The genes are TRBV7-6 and TRBJ2-3; 8 bases match TRBD2. CDR1 is SGHVS, CDR2 FNYEAQ, per germline. This CDR3 comprises 14 residues. J lost 4 bases, V lost 2 bases, and 2 bases had no gene match. The CDR3 region has the DNA TGTGCCAGCAGCTTAAGCGGGAGCTCAGATACGCAGTATTTT. Residues: CASSLSGSSDTQYF.

This clonotype was recorded a few times. This chain joins TRBV20-1 and TRBJ2-1; D call uncertain. V lost 3 bases and J lost 7, with 7 bases in between. Germline CDR1 DFQATT, CDR2 SNEGSKA (reference sequence). This CDR3 has 11 amino acids. This CDR3 reads CSASGSNEQFF. The CDR3 DNA sequence: TGCAGTGCTAGCGGGTCGAATGAGCAGTTCTTC.

The CDR3 reads CSAPPTGTPGNTQYF. Written as DNA, the CDR3 is TGCAGTGCCCCGCCGACAGGAACCCCGGGGAATACGCAGTATTTT. V is TRBV20-1 and J is TRBJ2-3; TRBD1 is a possible D gene (6 bases). From germline, CDR1 is DFQATT and CDR2 SNEGSKA (reference sequence). Trimming took off 6 bases at V and 7 bases at J, with 23 bases between the two ends. This CDR3 contains 15 residues.

This rearrangement joins TRBV9 to TRBJ2-3, with 10 bases fitting TRBD1. CDR1 and CDR2 from the germline V gene are SGDLS and YYNGEE. With 6 bases clipped from V and 3 bases from J, the junction kept 7 bases outside the gene matches. The CDR3 extends over 15 amino acids. In DNA form, the CDR3 reads TGTGCCAGCAACCCCGGGACAGGGGTTACAGATACGCAGTATTTT. Translation: CASNPGTGVTDTQYF. Full variable domain (missing parts from reference TRBV9 and TRBJ2-3): DSGVTQTPKHLITATGQRVTLRCSPRSGDLSVYWYQQSLDQGLQFLIQYYNGEERAKGNILERFSAQQFPDLHSELNLSSLELGDSALYFCASNPGTGVTDTQYFGPGTRLTVL.

V usage is TRBV6-5 and J usage is TRBJ2-4, with 8 bases aligning to TRBD1. J was trimmed by 5 bases and V by 4 bases; bases with no gene match: 4. Germline CDR1 reads MNHEY; CDR2 reads SVGAGI. The CDR3 totals 14 residues. The CDR3 sequence: CASSSATGENIQYF. The DNA of the CDR3 is TGTGCCAGCAGTTCAGCGACAGGGGAAAACATTCAGTACTTC.

The genes are TRBV27 and TRBJ2-1, with D hard to call. Germline V gives CDR1 MNHEY, CDR2 SMNVEV (reference sequence). Trimming removed 6 bases from V and 0 bases from J, with 12 bases in between. This CDR3 is built from 15 residues. The CDR3 here is CASSADPSSYNEQFF. The CDR3 coding sequence is TGTGCCAGCAGCGCAGACCCGAGCTCCTACAATGAGCAGTTCTTC.

V gene TRBV11-2 combines with J gene TRBJ1-1; unclear D gene. This CDR3 has 12 residues. Trimming took off 1 base at V and 6 bases at J, with 6 bases between the two ends. Germline CDR1 and CDR2: SGHAT and FQNNGV. The CDR3 is CASSLGEAEAFF. The CDR3 DNA reads as TGTGCCAGCAGCTTAGGTGAGGCTGAAGCTTTCTTT.

The chain recombines TRBV6-1 with TRBJ2-2; D gene unclear. The CDR3 totals 19 residues. CDR1 is MNHNS and CDR2 is SASEGT in the germline V gene. V was trimmed by 8 bases and J by 4 bases, leaving 29 bases between them. The CDR3 DNA is TGTGCCAGCCCGAAGGTGGGCGCGGACGCCTATTGGGGCACCGGGGAGCTGTTTTTT. It is translated as CASPKVGADAYWGTGELFF.

This clonotype occurred a few times. The chain uses TRBV20-1 and TRBJ1-2; no firm D call. V gave up 2 bases and J gave up 3 bases, with 7 bases separating them. The CDR3 covers 12 residues. In germline, CDR1 is DFQATT, CDR2 SNEGSKA (reference sequence). CDR3 DNA: TGCAGTGCTAGACAGGCCTACTATGGCTACACCTTC. It yields the protein CSARQAYYGYTF.

This clonotype was counted between two and nine times. The chain employs TRBV25-1 and TRBJ2-5; TRBD2 matches at 14 bases. V gave up 6 bases and J gave up 4 bases; unmatched junction bases: 10. Germline V gene sequence: CDR1 MGHDK, CDR2 SYGVNS. This CDR3 spans 17 amino acids. In DNA, the CDR3 is TGTGCCAGCAGCCAGGTGACTGGACTAGCGGGAGGAGAGACCCAGTACTTC. Translating gives CASSQVTGLAGGETQYF.

V and J are TRBV20-1 and TRBJ2-7; 13 bases align to TRBD2. This CDR3 has 14 amino acids. Germline CDR1 and CDR2: DFQATT and SNEGSKA (reference sequence). Trimming took 6 bases from V and 2 from J; bases not matched to a gene: 4. DNA for the CDR3: TGCAGTGCCCAGGGACTAGCGGGAACCTACGAGCAGTACTTC. Its translation is CSAQGLAGTYEQYF.

The table lists this clonotype with a few counts. The chain carries TRBV6-5 and TRBJ2-7; tentative D call: TRBD2 (6 bases). The V and J ends lost 0 bases and 7 bases respectively, with 7 bases between them. Germline V gene sequence: CDR1 MNHEY, CDR2 SVGAGI. CDR3 length: 12 residues. As DNA, the CDR3 is TGTGCCAGCAGTTACTCTGGGGGGGAGCAGTACTTC. Protein sequence: CASSYSGGEQYF.

The chain employs TRBV7-8 and TRBJ2-5; 9 bases map to TRBD1. Germline CDR1 is SGHVS and CDR2 is FQNEAQ. This CDR3 is 12 amino acids long. Unmatched junction bases numbered 3, after V lost 8 bases and J lost 5 bases. The CDR3 spells CASGGTGETQYF. The CDR3 nucleotides are TGTGCCAGCGGGGGGACAGGGGAGACCCAGTACTTC.